This T cell receptor beta chain was observed in a study of neurological immune-mediated disorders. The CDR3 contains 15 residues. Trimming cost V 8 bases and J 7 bases, with 21 bases left between them. Germline loops: CDR1 MNHEY, CDR2 SVGAGI. cDNA synthesis was performed by 5'RACE with 10-nucleotide random UMIs. Each CDR3 protein is one row after TCRdb ran MiXCR on the 5' RACE reads. Here the sample spans roughly 67,000 distinct CDR3 sequences, roughly 4% being singletons. General study points: Expansion of TCR clones was greatest in HTLV-1-associated myelopathy and smallest in multiple sclerosis, where it fell below that of healthy controls.

This clonotype was detected ten times or more. Its target is unknown. Preparation of the unsorted libraries drew on 2 million PBMCs stored at -80 C. The TCR sequence derives from a man aged 45-65 years with multiple sclerosis. Sequencing was performed on PBMCs. The chain uses TRBV6-5 and TRBJ2-1; a weak D match, TRBD2 (6 bases). CDR3 bases: TGTGCCAGCGGCGGTCGCGGACTAACCCTTAATGAGCAGTTCTTC. Translated, it gives CASGGRGLTLNEQFF.